Listed below are T cell receptor beta chains from one sample, sequenced in a study of PD-1 blockade in classical Hodgkin lymphoma. Using immunoSEQ multiplex PCR, the repertoire was profiled, and TCRdb retains in-frame clones only, with some absent. The sample lists some 35,000 clones, roughly 90% occurring once. Specimen: CD4+ T cells from blood. The receptors come from a human donor with classical Hodgkin lymphoma. Both conserved end residues are part of each CDR3. Size tells how often a clone was seen (once, few, many) or the class of an expanded clone, and some rows leave it out.

v_gene	abundance	j_gene	CDR3aa
TRBV19	.	TRBJ1-4	CASSIGPAQEKLFF
TRBV7-9	.	TRBJ1-1	CASSLRGWRAFF
TRBV5-1	.	TRBJ1-4	CASSLEGLPNEKLFF
TRBV15	.	TRBJ1-1	CATQWSVNTEAFF
TRBV18	.	TRBJ2-3	CASAGQGLGTQYF
TRBV19	.	TRBJ1-2	CASSPGTGGYTF
TRBV6-5	.	TRBJ1-2	CASRLRGLFGYTF
TRBV5-4	.	TRBJ2-1	CASSLGQGAENEQFF
TRBV15	.	TRBJ2-3	CATSRERSPDTQYF
TRBV10-3	.	TRBJ1-2	CAISEGRQGSYGYTF
TRBV4-1	.	TRBJ1-5	CASSQEWRINQPQHF
TRBV5-8	few	TRBJ1-5	CASSRSQPQHF
TRBV10-3	.	TRBJ2-7	CAISVTEDYEQYF
TRBV7-2	.	TRBJ1-2	CASSQDRVDGYTF
TRBV10-3	.	TRBJ1-5	CATSIESNQPQHF
TRBV18	.	TRBJ2-1	CASSSDLYNEQFF